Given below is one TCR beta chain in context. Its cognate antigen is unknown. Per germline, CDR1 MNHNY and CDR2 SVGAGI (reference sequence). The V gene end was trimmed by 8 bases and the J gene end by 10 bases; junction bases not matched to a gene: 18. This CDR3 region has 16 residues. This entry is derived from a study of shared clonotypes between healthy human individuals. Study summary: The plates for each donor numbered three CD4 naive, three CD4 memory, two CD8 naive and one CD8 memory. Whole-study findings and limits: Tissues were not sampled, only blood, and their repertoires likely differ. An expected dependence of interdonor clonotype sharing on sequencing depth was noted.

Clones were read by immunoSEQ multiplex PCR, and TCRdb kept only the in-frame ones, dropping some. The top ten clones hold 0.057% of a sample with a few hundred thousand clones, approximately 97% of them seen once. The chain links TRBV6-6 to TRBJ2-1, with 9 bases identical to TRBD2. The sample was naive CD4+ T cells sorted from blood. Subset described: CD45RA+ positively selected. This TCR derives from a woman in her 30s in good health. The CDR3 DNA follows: TGTGCCAGCGGGGCCGGGGGTAGCGGGAGTATTTGGGAGCAGTTCTTC. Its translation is CASGAGGSGSIWEQFF.